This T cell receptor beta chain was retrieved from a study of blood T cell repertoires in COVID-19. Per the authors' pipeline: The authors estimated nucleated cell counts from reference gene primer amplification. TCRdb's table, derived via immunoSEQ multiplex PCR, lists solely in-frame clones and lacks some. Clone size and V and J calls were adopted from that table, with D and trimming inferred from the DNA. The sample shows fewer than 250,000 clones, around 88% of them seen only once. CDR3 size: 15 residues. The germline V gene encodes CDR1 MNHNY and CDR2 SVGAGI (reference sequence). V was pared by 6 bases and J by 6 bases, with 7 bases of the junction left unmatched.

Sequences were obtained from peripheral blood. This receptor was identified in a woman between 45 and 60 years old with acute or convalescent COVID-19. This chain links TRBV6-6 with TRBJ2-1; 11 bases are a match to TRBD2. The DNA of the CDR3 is TGTGCCAGCAGGCAATTAGCGGGAGGGCCCAATGAGCAGTTCTTC. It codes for CASRQLAGGPNEQFF.